This entry is about one T cell receptor (beta chain). The data were obtained in a study of blood T cell repertoires in COVID-19. TCRdb keeps only in-frame clones here, not all; method: immunoSEQ multiplex PCR. The table has roughly 120,000 clones, roughly nine tenths seen once. Germline CDR1 MDHEN, CDR2 SYDVKM. Trimming stripped 2 bases from V and 8 bases from J, with 12 bases between. The CDR3 is 13 amino acids. Sequencing used peripheral blood. This sequence was found in a man in his forties or fifties with COVID-19, enrolled during active disease. This chain joins TRBV28 and TRBJ1-2; D is possibly TRBD1 (5 bases). The CDR3, as DNA: TGTGCCAGCAGTTTAGGGGCGGTCAGGGGCTACACCTTC. Its protein is CASSLGAVRGYTF.